The entry that follows covers one TCR beta chain sequence. The sequence runs out 3 residues before the end of the CDR3; the remainder is reconstructed from the germline J gene. Germline V CDR1 and CDR2: MDHEN, SYDVKM. Deletions cut 5 bases from V and 5 bases from J, with 16 bases between. The CDR3 runs to 14 residues. The data were obtained in a study of T cells in women clearing cervical HPV infection. This table comes from immunoSEQ multiplex PCR, and its TCRdb copy is limited to in-frame clones, with some not included. This sample contains some 25,000 clones. Prevalent HPV16 infections were excluded; only incident single HPV16 infections included. Dot-blot hybridization genotyped cervical HPV amplified with MY09/MY11 PCR.

The sample comprised blood buffy coat. The gene calls are TRBV28 and TRBJ2-7, with D tentatively TRBD1 (6 bases). The TCR comes from a woman between 18 and 70 years old with a cervical HPV16 infection that either progressed to CIN3+ or cleared (not recorded which). Incomplete CDR3 DNA: TGTGCCAGCAGTCCCCGGGACACGGACGACGAG. Translated: CASSPRDTDDE. The whole CDR3 protein is CASSPRDTDDEQYF.